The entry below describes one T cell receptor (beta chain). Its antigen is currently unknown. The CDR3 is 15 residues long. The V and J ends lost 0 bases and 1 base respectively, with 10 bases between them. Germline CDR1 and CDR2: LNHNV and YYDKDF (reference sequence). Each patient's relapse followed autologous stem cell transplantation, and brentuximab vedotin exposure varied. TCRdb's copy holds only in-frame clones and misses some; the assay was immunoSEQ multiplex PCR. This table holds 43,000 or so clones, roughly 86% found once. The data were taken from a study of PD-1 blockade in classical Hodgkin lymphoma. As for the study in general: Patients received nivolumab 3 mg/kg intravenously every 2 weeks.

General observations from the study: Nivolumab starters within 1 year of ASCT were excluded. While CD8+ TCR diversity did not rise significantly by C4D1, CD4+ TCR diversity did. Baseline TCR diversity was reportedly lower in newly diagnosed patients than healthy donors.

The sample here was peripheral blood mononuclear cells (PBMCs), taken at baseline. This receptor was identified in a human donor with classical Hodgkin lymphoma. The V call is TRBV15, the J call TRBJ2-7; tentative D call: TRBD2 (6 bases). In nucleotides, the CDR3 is TGTGCCACCAGCAGAGATCGGGGGAGTTCCTACGAGCAGTACTTC. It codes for CATSRDRGSSYEQYF.